These 17 T cell receptor beta chains share one sample of origin, sequenced in a study of T cell responses to AZD1222 COVID-19 vaccine. The protocol was immunoSEQ multiplex PCR, while the TCRdb copy is restricted to in-frame clones and leaves out a portion. The repertoire holds roughly 180,000 clones, 85% to 95% seen once, with about 1.5% in the top ten. The sequenced sample was peripheral blood, obtained 28 days after the second AZD1222 dose. The receptors were sampled from an adult who received the AZD1222 COVID-19 vaccine.

This rearrangement joins TRBV6-5 to TRBJ2-2, with 7 bases that match TRBD2. Germline V lookup: CDR1 MNHEY, CDR2 SVGAGI. V shed 4 bases and J 1 base; nucleotides not matched to a gene: 6. CDR3 size: 16 residues. The CDR3, as DNA: TGTGCCAGCAGTTCGCGGGACTATTTGAACACCGGGGAGCTGTTTTTT. It translates to CASSSRDYLNTGELFF.

The chain recombines TRBV6-5 with TRBJ1-1; 9 nucleotides align to TRBD1. Germline V gives CDR1 MNHEY, CDR2 SVGAGI. This CDR3 is built from 13 residues. Trimming took 4 bases from V and 11 from J; bases not matched to a gene: 8. CDR3 sequence reads: CASSSDRGAWAFF. Written as DNA, the CDR3 is TGTGCCAGCAGTTCTGACAGGGGGGCTTGGGCTTTCTTT.

V is TRBV28 and J is TRBJ1-4; 8 nucleotides line up with TRBD1. Germline V gene lookup returns CDR1 MDHEN and CDR2 SYDVKM. The CDR3 is 15 residues long. Trimming removed 5 bases from V and 7 bases from J; junction bases left unmatched: 9. The CDR3 sequence is CASSGQGFSGEKLFF. CDR3 sequence (DNA): TGTGCCAGCAGTGGACAGGGATTTTCAGGTGAAAAACTGTTTTTT.

This chain joins TRBV11-2 and TRBJ2-7; 8 nucleotides match TRBD2. The CDR3 spans 15 residues. CDR1 is SGHAT, CDR2 FQNNGV, per germline. V was clipped by 5 bases and J by 0 bases; unmatched bases: 6. The CDR3 DNA sequence: TGTGCCAGCAGCCCCAGCGGGGGAAGCTCCTACGAGCAGTACTTC. Translated, it gives CASSPSGGSSYEQYF.

The J gene is TRBJ1-5, the V gene TRBV28, with TRBD1 identical over 8 bases. The V gene's germline CDR1 is MDHEN and CDR2 SYDVKM. This CDR3 spans 14 amino acids. Trimming at V came to 6 bases and at J to 4 bases, leaving 5 bases not matched to a gene. CDR3 in amino acids: CASSRTGLNQPQHF. The CDR3 DNA follows: TGTGCCAGCAGCCGGACAGGGTTGAATCAGCCCCAGCATTTT.

The chain joins TRBV30 to TRBJ2-1; D unclear. The CDR3 is 15 residues long. CDR1 is GTSNPN, CDR2 SVGIG, per germline (reference sequence). Trimming left V 3 bases short and J 8 bases short, with 20 bases between. The CDR3 reads CAWRVPRFNGDEQFF. The CDR3, as DNA: TGTGCCTGGAGAGTTCCCAGATTTAATGGGGATGAGCAGTTCTTC.

The rearrangement joins TRBV2 to TRBJ1-5; TRBD1 might be the D (5 bases). V dropped 2 bases and J dropped 7 bases, with 12 bases sitting between them. CDR3 size: 14 residues. Germline V gene lookup returns CDR1 SNHLY and CDR2 FYNNEI. As DNA, the CDR3 is TGTGCCAGCAGTGAATCGGGGAGGGACCAGCCCCAGCATTTT. It codes for CASSESGRDQPQHF.

The genes are TRBV7-9 and TRBJ2-3, with D possibly being TRBD1 (7 bases). CDR3 length: 16 residues. Trimming cost V 4 bases and J 3 bases, with 17 bases left between them. Germline assignment: CDR1 SEHNR and CDR2 FQNEAQ (reference sequence). The CDR3 here is CASSSWTGGITDTQYF. CDR3 in DNA: TGTGCCAGCAGCTCTTGGACAGGCGGGATAACAGATACGCAGTATTTT.

The chain couples TRBV28 to TRBJ2-7, with 8 bases that match TRBD2. Germline trimming cut 8 bases from V and 3 bases from J; bases unmatched to any gene: 12. Germline CDR1 MDHEN, CDR2 SYDVKM. CDR3 size: 15 residues. CDR3: CASRTPGTRFYEQYF. The CDR3 nucleotides read TGTGCCAGCCGCACCCCGGGGACTAGGTTCTACGAGCAGTACTTC.

V and J are TRBV11-3 and TRBJ1-2; unclear D gene. Trimming took 2 bases from V and 3 from J, leaving 7 bases between them. CDR3 length: 13 amino acids. The germline V gene has CDR1 SGHNT and CDR2 YENEEA. CDR3 residues: CASSLRLDYGYTF. Here the CDR3 DNA reads TGTGCCAGCAGCTTAAGGCTCGACTATGGCTACACCTTC.

Details on this clone: This same CDR3 is encoded by further DNA sequences in the sample. The chain recombines TRBV5-8 with TRBJ2-1; 11 positions match TRBD1. The CDR3 runs 15 residues. Germline CDR1 is SGHTS and CDR2 is YDEGEE. Trimming removed 2 bases from V and 4 bases from J; junction bases left unmatched: 2. In DNA, the CDR3 is TGTGCCAGCAGCTTAGGACAGGGGGCTTACAATGAGCAGTTCTTC. Protein product: CASSLGQGAYNEQFF.

This clone appeared once. This sample includes further DNA sequences coding for the same CDR3. This rearrangement joins TRBV6-5 to TRBJ1-5; the D gene is possibly TRBD1 (5 bases). Germline assignment: CDR1 MNHEY and CDR2 SVGAGI. The length of the CDR3 is 14 residues. The V end lost 2 bases, the J end lost 3 bases, and 8 bases lay between the germline ends. The CDR3 is CASSYGGSNQPQHF. As DNA, the CDR3 is TGTGCCAGCAGTTACGGGGGTTCCAATCAGCCCCAGCATTTT.

Only a few counts were recorded for this clone. The chain joins TRBV7-9 to TRBJ1-4; weak D call: TRBD1 (5 bases). This CDR3 is built from 14 residues. In germline, CDR1 is SEHNR, CDR2 FQNEAQ (reference sequence). Trimming took 6 bases from V and 5 from J, leaving 13 bases between them. The CDR3 spells CASSFWDGNEKLFF. CDR3 nucleotides: TGTGCCAGCAGTTTTTGGGACGGAAATGAAAAACTGTTTTTT.

With respect to this clone: At the DNA level, this CDR3 is encoded by other sequences in the same sample as well. V and J are TRBV18 and TRBJ2-3; D is undetermined. Germline CDR1 and CDR2: KGHSH and LQKENI. The length of the CDR3 is 15 residues. V lost 3 bases and J 2 bases, leaving 12 bases between the germline ends. The DNA for the CDR3 is TGTGCCAGCTCACCGAGACGTTCCGACACAGATACGCAGTATTTT. As protein: CASSPRRSDTDTQYF.

This chain connects TRBV9 to TRBJ2-7; a possible D gene is TRBD1 (6 bases). V lost 1 base to trimming and J lost 3 bases, with 14 bases between them. The CDR3 loop spans 15 amino acids. Per germline, CDR1 SGDLS and CDR2 YYNGEE. In DNA, the CDR3 is TGTGCCAGCAGCGTAACCGCAGGACAGAACTACGAGCAGTACTTC. As protein: CASSVTAGQNYEQYF.

The chain uses TRBV4-3 and TRBJ2-1, with TRBD2 matching 7 bases. Germline CDR1 is LGHNA and CDR2 is YSLEER. V was clipped by 1 base and J by 2 bases; unmatched bases: 8. This CDR3 has 17 amino acids. CDR3 loop: CASSQGASGAPYNEQFF. In DNA form, the CDR3 reads TGCGCCAGCAGCCAAGGAGCCAGCGGGGCCCCCTACAATGAGCAGTTCTTC.

The sample holds one count of this clone. This chain links TRBV29-1 with TRBJ2-3; 7 nucleotides line up with TRBD1. There are 13 residues in the CDR3. With 7 bases clipped from V and 3 bases from J, the junction kept 7 bases outside the gene matches. The germline gives CDR1 SQVTM, CDR2 ANQGSEA. CDR3 loop: CSGDREGTDTQYF. The DNA for the CDR3 is TGCAGCGGAGACAGGGAAGGAACAGATACGCAGTATTTT.